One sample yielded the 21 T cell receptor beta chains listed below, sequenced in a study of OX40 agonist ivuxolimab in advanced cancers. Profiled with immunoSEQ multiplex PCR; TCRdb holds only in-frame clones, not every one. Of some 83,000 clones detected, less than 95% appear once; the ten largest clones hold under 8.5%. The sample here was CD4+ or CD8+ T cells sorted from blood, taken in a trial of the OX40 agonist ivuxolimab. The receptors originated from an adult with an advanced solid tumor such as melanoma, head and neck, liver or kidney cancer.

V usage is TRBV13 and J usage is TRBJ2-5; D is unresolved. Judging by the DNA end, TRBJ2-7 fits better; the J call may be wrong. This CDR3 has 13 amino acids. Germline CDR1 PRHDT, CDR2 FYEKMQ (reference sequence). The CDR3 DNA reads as TGTGCCAGCAGCGCAAGAGGTGGCTACGAGCAGTACTTC. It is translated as CASSARGGYEQYF.

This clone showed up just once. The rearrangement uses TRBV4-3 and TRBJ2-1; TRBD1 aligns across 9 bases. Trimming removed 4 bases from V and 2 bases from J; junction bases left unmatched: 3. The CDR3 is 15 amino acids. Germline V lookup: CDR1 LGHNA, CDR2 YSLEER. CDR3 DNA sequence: TGCGCCAGCAGCCGGGACAGGGTTGCCTACAATGAGCAGTTCTTC. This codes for CASSRDRVAYNEQFF.

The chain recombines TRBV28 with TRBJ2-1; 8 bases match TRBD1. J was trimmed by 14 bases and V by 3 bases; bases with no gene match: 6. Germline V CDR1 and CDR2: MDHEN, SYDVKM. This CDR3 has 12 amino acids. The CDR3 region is CASSFDRGVEFF. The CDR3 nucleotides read TGTGCCAGCAGTTTCGACAGGGGTGTGGAGTTCTTC. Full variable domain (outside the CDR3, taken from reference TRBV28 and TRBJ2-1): DVKVTQSSRYLVKRTGEKVFLECVQDMDHENMFWYRQDPGLGLRLIYFSYDVKMKEKGDIPEGYSVSREKKERFSLILESASTNQTSMYLCASSFDRGVEFFGPGTRLTVL.

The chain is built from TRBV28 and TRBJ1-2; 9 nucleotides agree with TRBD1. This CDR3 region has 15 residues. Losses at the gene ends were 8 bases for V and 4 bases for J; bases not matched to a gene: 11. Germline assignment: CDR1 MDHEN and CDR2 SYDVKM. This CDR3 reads CASLPPGQGFYGYTF. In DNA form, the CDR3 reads TGTGCCAGCCTCCCCCCGGGACAGGGATTCTATGGCTACACCTTC.

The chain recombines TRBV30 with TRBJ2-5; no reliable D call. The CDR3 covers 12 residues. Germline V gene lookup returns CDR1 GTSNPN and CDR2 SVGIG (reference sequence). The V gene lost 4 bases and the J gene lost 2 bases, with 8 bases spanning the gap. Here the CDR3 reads CAWNLVQETQYF. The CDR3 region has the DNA TGTGCCTGGAACCTAGTACAAGAGACCCAGTACTTC.

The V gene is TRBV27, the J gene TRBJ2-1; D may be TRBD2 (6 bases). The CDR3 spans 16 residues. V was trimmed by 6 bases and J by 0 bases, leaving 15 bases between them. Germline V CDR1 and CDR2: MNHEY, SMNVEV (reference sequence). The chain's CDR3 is CASSPSDLSSYNEQFF. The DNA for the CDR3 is TGTGCCAGCAGCCCTAGCGATCTTAGCTCCTACAATGAGCAGTTCTTC.

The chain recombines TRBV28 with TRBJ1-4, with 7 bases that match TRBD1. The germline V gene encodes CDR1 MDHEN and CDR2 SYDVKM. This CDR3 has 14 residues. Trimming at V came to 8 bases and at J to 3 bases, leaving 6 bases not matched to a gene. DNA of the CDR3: TGTGCCAGCCGACAGGGCTCACCTAATGAAAAACTGTTTTTT. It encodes CASRQGSPNEKLFF.

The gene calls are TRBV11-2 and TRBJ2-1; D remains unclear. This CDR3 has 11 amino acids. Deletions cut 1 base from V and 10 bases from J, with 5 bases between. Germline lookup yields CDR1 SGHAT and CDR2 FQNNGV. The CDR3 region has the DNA TGTGCCAGCAGCTTAGCACGCGAGCAGTTCTTC. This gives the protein CASSLAREQFF.

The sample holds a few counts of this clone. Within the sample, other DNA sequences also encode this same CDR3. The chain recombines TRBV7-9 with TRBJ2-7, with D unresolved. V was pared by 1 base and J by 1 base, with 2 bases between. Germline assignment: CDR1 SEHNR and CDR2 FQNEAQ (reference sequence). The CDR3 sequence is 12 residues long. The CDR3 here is CASSLGSYEQYF. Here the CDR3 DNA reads TGTGCCAGCAGCTTAGGGTCCTACGAGCAGTACTTC.

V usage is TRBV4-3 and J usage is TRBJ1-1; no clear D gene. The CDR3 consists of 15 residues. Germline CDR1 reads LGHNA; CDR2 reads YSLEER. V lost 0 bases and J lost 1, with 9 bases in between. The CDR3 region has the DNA TGCGCCAGCAGCCAAGACAGCTTCCCGAACACTGAAGCTTTCTTT. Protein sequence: CASSQDSFPNTEAFF.

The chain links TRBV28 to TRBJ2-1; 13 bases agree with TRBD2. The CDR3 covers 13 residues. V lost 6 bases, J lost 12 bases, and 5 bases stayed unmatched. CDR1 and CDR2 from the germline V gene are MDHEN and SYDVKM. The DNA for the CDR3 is TGTGCCAGCAGGACTAGCGGGGGGCTGGGGCAGTTCTTC. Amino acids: CASRTSGGLGQFF.

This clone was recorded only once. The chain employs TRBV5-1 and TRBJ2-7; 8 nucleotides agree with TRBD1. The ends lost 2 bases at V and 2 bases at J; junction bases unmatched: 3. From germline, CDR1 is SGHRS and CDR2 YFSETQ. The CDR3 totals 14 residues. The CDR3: CASSFGTGTYEQYV. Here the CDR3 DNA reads TGCGCCAGCAGCTTCGGGACAGGTACCTACGAGCAGTACGTC.

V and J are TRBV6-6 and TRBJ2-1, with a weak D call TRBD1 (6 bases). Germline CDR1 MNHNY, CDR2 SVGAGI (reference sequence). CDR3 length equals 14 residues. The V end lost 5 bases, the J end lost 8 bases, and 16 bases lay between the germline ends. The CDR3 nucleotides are TGTGCCAGCAGTCCTGGACAGCTGGGGGATGAGCAGTTCTTC. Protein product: CASSPGQLGDEQFF.

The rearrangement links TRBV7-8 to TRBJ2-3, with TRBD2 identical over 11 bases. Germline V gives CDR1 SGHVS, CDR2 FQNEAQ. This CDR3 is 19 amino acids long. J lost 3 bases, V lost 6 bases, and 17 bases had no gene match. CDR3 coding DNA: TGTGCCAGCAGACAATCGGGGGCTAGCGGGAGGCGTAGGACAGATACGCAGTATTTT. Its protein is CASRQSGASGRRRTDTQYF.

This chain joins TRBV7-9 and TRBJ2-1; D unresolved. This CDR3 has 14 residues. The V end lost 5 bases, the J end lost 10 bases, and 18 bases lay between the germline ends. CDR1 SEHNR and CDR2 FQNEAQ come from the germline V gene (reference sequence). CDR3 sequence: CASSRLSTNMEQFF. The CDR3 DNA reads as TGTGCCAGCAGCCGACTCTCCACTAATATGGAGCAGTTCTTC.

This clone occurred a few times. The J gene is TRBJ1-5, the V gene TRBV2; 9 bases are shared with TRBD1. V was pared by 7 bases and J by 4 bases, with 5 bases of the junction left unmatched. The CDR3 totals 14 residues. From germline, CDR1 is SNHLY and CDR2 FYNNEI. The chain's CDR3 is CASTEGQGNQPQHF. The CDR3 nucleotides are TGTGCCAGCACCGAAGGACAGGGGAATCAGCCCCAGCATTTT.

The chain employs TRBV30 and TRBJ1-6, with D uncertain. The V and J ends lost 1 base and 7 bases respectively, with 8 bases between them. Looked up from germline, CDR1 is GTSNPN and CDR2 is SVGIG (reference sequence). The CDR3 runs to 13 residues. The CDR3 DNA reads TGTGCCTGGAGTGACAGCCGCAATTCACCCCTCCACTTT. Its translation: CAWSDSRNSPLHF.

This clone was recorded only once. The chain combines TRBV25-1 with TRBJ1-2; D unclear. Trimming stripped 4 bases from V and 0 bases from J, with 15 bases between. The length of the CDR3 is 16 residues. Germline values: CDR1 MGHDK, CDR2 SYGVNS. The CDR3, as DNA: TGTGCCAGCAGTGCTGAAATCGGCCTCTCTAACTATGGCTACACCTTC. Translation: CASSAEIGLSNYGYTF.

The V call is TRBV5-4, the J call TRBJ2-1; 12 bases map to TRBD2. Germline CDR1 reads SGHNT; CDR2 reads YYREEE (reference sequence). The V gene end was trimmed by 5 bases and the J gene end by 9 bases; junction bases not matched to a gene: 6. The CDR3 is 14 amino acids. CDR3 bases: TGTGCCAGCAGTCCCAAACTAGCGGGGGGTGAGCAGTTCTTC. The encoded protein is CASSPKLAGGEQFF.

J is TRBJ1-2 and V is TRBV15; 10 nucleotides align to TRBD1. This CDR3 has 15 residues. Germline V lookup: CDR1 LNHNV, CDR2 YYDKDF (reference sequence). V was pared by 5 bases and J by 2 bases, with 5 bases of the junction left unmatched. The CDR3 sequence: CATSGQGVGNYGYTF. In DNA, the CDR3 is TGTGCCACCAGCGGACAGGGGGTAGGGAACTATGGCTACACCTTC.

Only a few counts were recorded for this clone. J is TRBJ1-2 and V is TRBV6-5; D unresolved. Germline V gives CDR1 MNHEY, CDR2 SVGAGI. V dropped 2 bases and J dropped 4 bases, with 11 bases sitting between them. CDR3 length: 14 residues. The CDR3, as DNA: TGTGCCAGCAGTTACCCGGACTCCTCCTATGGCTACACCTTC. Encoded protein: CASSYPDSSYGYTF.